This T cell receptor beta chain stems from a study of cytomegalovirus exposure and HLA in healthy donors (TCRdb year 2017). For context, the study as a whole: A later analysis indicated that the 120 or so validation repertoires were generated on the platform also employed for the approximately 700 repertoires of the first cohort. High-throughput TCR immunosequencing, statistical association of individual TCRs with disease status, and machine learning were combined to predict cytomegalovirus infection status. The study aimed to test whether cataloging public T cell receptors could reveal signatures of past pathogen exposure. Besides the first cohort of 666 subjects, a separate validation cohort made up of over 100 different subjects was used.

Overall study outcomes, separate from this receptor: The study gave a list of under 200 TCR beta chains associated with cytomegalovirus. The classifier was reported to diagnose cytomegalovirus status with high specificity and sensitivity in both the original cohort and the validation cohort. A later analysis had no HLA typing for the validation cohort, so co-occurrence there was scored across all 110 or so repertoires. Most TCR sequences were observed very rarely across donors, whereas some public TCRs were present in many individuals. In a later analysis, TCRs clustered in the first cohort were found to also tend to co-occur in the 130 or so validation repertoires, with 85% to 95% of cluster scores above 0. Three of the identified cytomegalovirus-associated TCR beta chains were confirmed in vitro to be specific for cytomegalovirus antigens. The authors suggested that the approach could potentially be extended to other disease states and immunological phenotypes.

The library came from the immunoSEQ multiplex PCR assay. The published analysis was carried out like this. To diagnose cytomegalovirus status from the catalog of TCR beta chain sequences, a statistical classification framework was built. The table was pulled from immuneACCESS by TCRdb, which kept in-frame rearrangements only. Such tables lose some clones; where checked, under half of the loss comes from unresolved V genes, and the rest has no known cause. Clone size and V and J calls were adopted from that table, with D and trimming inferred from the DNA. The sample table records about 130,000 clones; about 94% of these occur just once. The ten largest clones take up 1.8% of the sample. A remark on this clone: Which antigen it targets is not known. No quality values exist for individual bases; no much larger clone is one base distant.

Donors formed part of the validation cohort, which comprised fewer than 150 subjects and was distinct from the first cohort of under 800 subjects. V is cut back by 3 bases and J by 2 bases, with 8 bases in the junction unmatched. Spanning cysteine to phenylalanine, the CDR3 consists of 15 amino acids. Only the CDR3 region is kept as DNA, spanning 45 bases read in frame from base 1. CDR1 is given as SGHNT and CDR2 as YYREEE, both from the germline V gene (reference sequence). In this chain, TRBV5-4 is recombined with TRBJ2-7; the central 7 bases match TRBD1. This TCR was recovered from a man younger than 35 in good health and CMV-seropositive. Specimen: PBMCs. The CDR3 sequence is CASSSYRDSTYEQYF. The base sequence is TGTGCCAGCAGCTCATACCGGGACAGTACCTACGAGCAGTACTTC.